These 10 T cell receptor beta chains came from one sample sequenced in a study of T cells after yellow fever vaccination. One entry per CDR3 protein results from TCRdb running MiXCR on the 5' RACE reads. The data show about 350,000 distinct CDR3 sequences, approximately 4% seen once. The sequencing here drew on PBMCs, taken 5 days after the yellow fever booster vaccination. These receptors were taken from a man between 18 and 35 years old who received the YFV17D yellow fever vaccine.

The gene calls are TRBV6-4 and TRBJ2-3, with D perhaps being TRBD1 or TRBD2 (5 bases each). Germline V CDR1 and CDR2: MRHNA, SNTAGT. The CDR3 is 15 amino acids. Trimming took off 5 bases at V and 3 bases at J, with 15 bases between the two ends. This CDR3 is CASSFEGRPTDTQYF. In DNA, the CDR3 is TGTGCCAGCAGTTTCGAGGGGCGACCAACAGATACGCAGTATTTT.

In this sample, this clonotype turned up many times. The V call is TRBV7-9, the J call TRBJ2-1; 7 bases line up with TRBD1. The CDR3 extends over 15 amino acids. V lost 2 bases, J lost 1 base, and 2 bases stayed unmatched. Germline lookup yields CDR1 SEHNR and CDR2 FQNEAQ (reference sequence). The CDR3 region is CASSLQGDSYNEQFF. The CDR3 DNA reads TGTGCCAGCAGCTTACAGGGGGATTCCTACAATGAGCAGTTCTTC.

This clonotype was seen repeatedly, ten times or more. CDR3 DNA sequence: TGTGCCAGCAGCCAAATGGGGTACAATGAGCAGTTCTTC. This codes for CASSQMGYNEQFF. This chain joins TRBV7-3 and TRBJ2-1; no firm D call. Trimming stripped 5 bases from V and 4 bases from J, with 9 bases between. The germline V gene has CDR1 SGHTA and CDR2 FQGTGA. The length of the CDR3 is 13 residues.

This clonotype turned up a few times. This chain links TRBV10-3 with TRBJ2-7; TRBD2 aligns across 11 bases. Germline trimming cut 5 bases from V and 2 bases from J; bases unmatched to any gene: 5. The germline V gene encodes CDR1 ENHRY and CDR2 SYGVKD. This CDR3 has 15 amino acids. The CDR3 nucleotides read TGTGCCATCAGTCCGGGACTAGCGGAAGCCTACGAGCAGTACTTC. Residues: CAISPGLAEAYEQYF.

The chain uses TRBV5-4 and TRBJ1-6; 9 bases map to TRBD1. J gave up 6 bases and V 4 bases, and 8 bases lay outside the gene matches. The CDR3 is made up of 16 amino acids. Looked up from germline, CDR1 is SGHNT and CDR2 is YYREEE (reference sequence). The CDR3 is CASSRYTGGFNSPLHF. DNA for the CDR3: TGTGCCAGCAGCCGATATACAGGGGGCTTTAATTCACCCCTCCACTTT.

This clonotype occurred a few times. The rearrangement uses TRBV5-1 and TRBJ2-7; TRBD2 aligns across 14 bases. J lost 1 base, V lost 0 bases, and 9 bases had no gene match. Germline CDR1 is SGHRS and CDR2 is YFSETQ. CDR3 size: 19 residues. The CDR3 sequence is CASSLDPGLAGERSYEQYV. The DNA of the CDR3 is TGCGCCAGCAGCTTGGACCCGGGACTAGCGGGGGAGCGTTCCTACGAGCAGTACGTC.

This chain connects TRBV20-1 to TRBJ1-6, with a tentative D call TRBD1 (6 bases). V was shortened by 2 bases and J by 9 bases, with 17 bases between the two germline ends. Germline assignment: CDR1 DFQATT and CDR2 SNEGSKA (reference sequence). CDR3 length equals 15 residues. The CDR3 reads CSARQRGTSSSPLHF. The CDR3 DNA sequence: TGCAGTGCTAGACAGCGGGGGACAAGTAGTTCACCCCTCCACTTT.

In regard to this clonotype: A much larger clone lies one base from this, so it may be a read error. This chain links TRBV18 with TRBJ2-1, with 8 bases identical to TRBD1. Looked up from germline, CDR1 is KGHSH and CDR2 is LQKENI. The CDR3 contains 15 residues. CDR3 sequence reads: CGSSLRETGVNEQFF. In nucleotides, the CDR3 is TGTGGCAGCTCACTGAGGGAGACAGGGGTAAATGAGCAGTTCTTC.

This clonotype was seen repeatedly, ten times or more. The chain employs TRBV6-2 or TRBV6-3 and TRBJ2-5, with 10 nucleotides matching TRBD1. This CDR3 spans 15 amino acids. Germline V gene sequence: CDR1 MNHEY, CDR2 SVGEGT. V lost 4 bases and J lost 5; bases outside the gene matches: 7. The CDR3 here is CASSSQTGGAETQYF. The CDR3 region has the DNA TGTGCCAGCAGTTCCCAGACAGGGGGCGCGGAGACCCAGTACTTC.

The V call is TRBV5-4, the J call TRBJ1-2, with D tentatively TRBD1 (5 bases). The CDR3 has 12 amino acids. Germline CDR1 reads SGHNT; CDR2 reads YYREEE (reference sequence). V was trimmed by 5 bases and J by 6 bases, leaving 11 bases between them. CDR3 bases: TGTGCCAGCAGGGGGGGGGGGAATGGCTACACCTTC. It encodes CASRGGGNGYTF.